Shown below are 22 T cell receptor beta chains from a single sample sequenced in a study of OX40 agonist ivuxolimab in advanced cancers. The data were produced by immunoSEQ multiplex PCR, yet TCRdb's version contains in-frame clones alone and is incomplete. The table has about 73,000 clones, roughly 87% seen once. The material was CD4+ or CD8+ T cells sorted from blood, obtained in a trial of the OX40 agonist ivuxolimab. These receptor sequences come from an adult with an advanced solid tumor such as melanoma, head and neck, liver or kidney cancer.

This chain uses TRBV4-3 with TRBJ2-5, with 8 bases matching TRBD2. The ends lost 0 bases at V and 5 bases at J; junction bases unmatched: 8. Germline-derived CDR1 and CDR2 are LGHNA and YSLEER. The CDR3 extends over 16 amino acids. This CDR3 is CASSQDLAGGGETQYF. In nucleotides, the CDR3 is TGCGCCAGCAGCCAAGATCTGGCGGGGGGAGGGGAGACCCAGTACTTC.

This clone has only a few counts. In nucleotides, the CDR3 is TGTGCCAGCAGCTTACTCCGACTAGACCTTTCCAACGAGCAGTACTTC. It yields the protein CASSLLRLDLSNEQYF. The chain employs TRBV7-2 and TRBJ2-7, with a weak D call TRBD2 (6 bases). Germline CDR1 reads SGHTA; CDR2 reads FQGNSA. V lost 2 bases and J 5 bases, leaving 19 bases between the germline ends. The CDR3 extends over 16 amino acids.

The rearrangement joins TRBV7-9 to TRBJ1-5; D is uncertain. The germline V gene has CDR1 SEHNR and CDR2 FQNEAQ (reference sequence). V was cut by 1 base and J by 1 base, with 17 bases left in between. The CDR3 covers 18 residues. CDR3 amino acids: CASSLEWGGRRSNQPQHF. The CDR3 DNA sequence: TGTGCCAGCAGCTTAGAGTGGGGAGGGAGGCGAAGCAATCAGCCCCAGCATTTT.

The V call is TRBV7-2, the J call TRBJ2-1; 8 bases are a match to TRBD2. The V segment lost 5 bases and the J segment 4 bases; nucleotides outside the gene matches: 10. Germline lookup yields CDR1 SGHTA and CDR2 FQGNSA. The CDR3 consists of 16 residues. CDR3 protein: CASSPRERGPYNEQFF. For the CDR3, the DNA is TGTGCCAGCAGCCCTAGGGAGCGGGGGCCTTACAATGAGCAGTTCTTC.

This sequence joins TRBV13 and TRBJ1-1, with 9 bases lining up with TRBD1. The V and J ends lost 3 bases and 6 bases, in that order; junction bases with no gene match: 5. CDR1 and CDR2 from the germline V gene are PRHDT and FYEKMQ (reference sequence). This CDR3 has 14 amino acids. CDR3 loop: CASSFPTGGSEAFF. Written as DNA, the CDR3 is TGTGCCAGCAGCTTCCCGACAGGGGGTTCTGAAGCTTTCTTT.

This clone has more than one count but fewer than ten. V is TRBV19 and J is TRBJ1-1; possibly TRBD1 for D (6 bases). This CDR3 has 14 residues. CDR1 and CDR2 (germline): LNHDA, SQIVND (reference sequence). V was clipped by 5 bases and J by 4 bases, with 14 bases between them. The chain's CDR3 is CASSQQGGGTEAFF. The CDR3 nucleotides are TGTGCCAGTAGTCAACAAGGGGGGGGCACTGAAGCTTTCTTT.

The chain joins TRBV7-2 to TRBJ1-1; D gene ambiguous. CDR3 length: 14 residues. Trimming stripped 5 bases from V and 0 bases from J, with 10 bases between. Germline V lookup: CDR1 SGHTA, CDR2 FQGNSA. Here the CDR3 reads CASSLTPMNTEAFF. CDR3 DNA: TGTGCCAGCAGCCTAACACCTATGAACACTGAAGCTTTCTTT. Full variable domain (outside the CDR3, taken from reference TRBV7-2 and TRBJ1-1): GAGVSQSPSNKVTEKGKDVELRCDPISGHTALYWYRQSLGQGLEFLIYFQGNSAPDKSGLPSDRFSAERTGGSVSTLTIQRTQQEDSAVYLCASSLTPMNTEAFFGQGTRLTVV.

The chain uses TRBV30 and TRBJ2-3, with 7 bases that match TRBD1. V trimming: 7 bases; J trimming: 0 bases; junction bases outside the gene matches: 7. CDR3 length equals 14 residues. CDR1 is GTSNPN, CDR2 SVGIG, per germline (reference sequence). For the CDR3, the DNA is TGTGCCTCCCATCGGGACAGTAGCACAGATACGCAGTATTTT. Translated: CASHRDSSTDTQYF.

CDR3 in amino acids: CASSLSWLSGANVLTF. The DNA of the CDR3 is TGTGCCAGCAGTTTATCATGGCTCTCTGGGGCCAACGTCCTGACTTTC. The chain uses TRBV27 and TRBJ2-6; no reliable D call. V was trimmed by 0 bases and J by 0 bases, leaving 6 bases between them. The CDR3 runs 16 residues. In germline, CDR1 is MNHEY, CDR2 SMNVEV (reference sequence).

The chain is built from TRBV7-3 and TRBJ2-1, with a possible D match to TRBD1 (5 bases). V was clipped by 5 bases and J by 9 bases, with 11 bases between them. This CDR3 spans 12 amino acids. Germline lookup yields CDR1 SGHTA and CDR2 FQGTGA. The DNA for the CDR3 is TGTGCCAGCAGCCAGTGGGGCGCTGAGCAGTTCTTC. Translation gives CASSQWGAEQFF.

This clone came up once. This chain uses TRBV7-6 with TRBJ2-2, with 9 bases fitting TRBD1. The CDR3 loop spans 15 amino acids. V was clipped by 5 bases and J by 1 base; unmatched bases: 2. Germline V gene sequence: CDR1 SGHVS, CDR2 FNYEAQ. In nucleotides, the CDR3 is TGTGCCAGCAGCCTGACAGGGGGGAACACCGGGGAGCTGTTTTTT. This codes for CASSLTGGNTGELFF.

The CDR3 bases are TGTGCCAGCAGCGAACCCAGGAGTGAAAAACTGTTTTTT. Protein product: CASSEPRSEKLFF. The chain has TRBV27 and TRBJ1-4; D ambiguous. Germline V gene sequence: CDR1 MNHEY, CDR2 SMNVEV (reference sequence). V was trimmed by 6 bases and J by 7 bases, leaving 12 bases between them. CDR3 length equals 13 residues.

This chain connects TRBV7-9 to TRBJ1-4; 9 bases line up with TRBD1. The J segment lost 7 bases and the V segment lost 5 bases, leaving 11 bases of the junction unmatched. This CDR3 comprises 16 residues. The germline V gene has CDR1 SEHNR and CDR2 FQNEAQ (reference sequence). The CDR3 here is CASSTDFGQGSEKLFF. The DNA of the CDR3 is TGTGCCAGCAGCACTGATTTCGGACAGGGGAGTGAAAAACTGTTTTTT.

The rearrangement joins TRBV7-3 to TRBJ2-5; D remains ambiguous. The assigned J gene may be wrong: the sequence end matches TRBJ2-7 better. Per germline, CDR1 SGHTA and CDR2 FQGTGA. The CDR3 has 13 residues. CDR3 loop: CASSFTGLDEQYF. The CDR3 bases are TGTGCCAGCAGCTTTACCGGTCTCGACGAGCAGTACTTC.

The V call is TRBV10-2, the J call TRBJ1-5, with D maybe TRBD1 (5 bases). Germline-derived CDR1 and CDR2 are WSHSY and SAAADI. V was cut by 0 bases and J by 4 bases, with 19 bases left in between. The CDR3 length is 18 residues. CDR3 in amino acids: CASSESGGYGIWNQPQHF. CDR3 sequence (DNA): TGCGCCAGCAGTGAGTCGGGGGGGTATGGAATATGGAATCAGCCCCAGCATTTT.

This clone was detected only a few times. J is TRBJ2-7 and V is TRBV27, with 9 bases aligning to TRBD1. Germline loops: CDR1 MNHEY, CDR2 SMNVEV (reference sequence). The CDR3 spans 14 residues. Germline trimming cut 6 bases from V and 3 bases from J; bases unmatched to any gene: 6. The CDR3 sequence is CASRIRTGDYEQYF. Written as DNA, the CDR3 is TGTGCCAGCAGAATCCGGACAGGGGACTACGAGCAGTACTTC.

The genes are TRBV15 and TRBJ1-5; 8 positions match TRBD1. Trimming cost V 1 base and J 7 bases; bases outside gene matches: 6. In germline, CDR1 is LNHNV, CDR2 YYDKDF (reference sequence). The CDR3 spans 15 residues. As DNA, the CDR3 is TGTGCCACCAGCAGAGGGGGGACAGGAGCACAGCCCCAGCATTTT. It yields the protein CATSRGGTGAQPQHF.

J is TRBJ2-5 and V is TRBV7-2; 9 nucleotides line up with TRBD2. With V trimmed by 1 base and J by 5 bases, 5 bases remained unmatched. The CDR3 loop spans 15 amino acids. Germline-derived CDR1 and CDR2 are SGHTA and FQGNSA. Here the CDR3 DNA reads TGTGCCAGCAGCTTAGACGGCCTAGCGGGGGAGACCCAGTACTTC. Its translation: CASSLDGLAGETQYF.

This clone was counted between two and nine times. The DNA of the CDR3 is TGCGCCAGCAGCGACTGGCCGAAGAAGGAGGGCTACACCTTC. Translating gives CASSDWPKKEGYTF. The chain employs TRBV4-1 and TRBJ1-2, with D unclear. The CDR3 extends over 14 amino acids. Trimming shortened V by 5 bases and J by 8 bases, and 18 bases separated the two germline ends. CDR1 MGHRA and CDR2 YSYEKL come from the germline V gene.

The rearrangement joins TRBV11-2 to TRBJ2-5; D remains ambiguous. CDR3 length equals 13 residues. Trimming shortened V by 3 bases and J by 4 bases, and 9 bases separated the two germline ends. Germline V gene sequence: CDR1 SGHAT, CDR2 FQNNGV. DNA of the CDR3: TGTGCCAGCAGCTTTACGGAAGGAGAGACCCAGTACTTC. Amino acid sequence: CASSFTEGETQYF.

The chain is built from TRBV7-2 and TRBJ2-7; TRBD1 agrees at 11 bases. The CDR3 contains 15 residues. V gave up 2 bases and J gave up 2 bases; unmatched junction bases: 2. Looked up from germline, CDR1 is SGHTA and CDR2 is FQGNSA. CDR3 protein: CASSLQGQGAYEQYF. The CDR3 DNA sequence: TGTGCCAGCAGCTTACAGGGACAGGGGGCCTACGAGCAGTACTTC.

This clone was observed once. This chain uses TRBV18 with TRBJ2-7, with D possibly being TRBD1 or TRBD2 (5 bases each). The length of the CDR3 is 13 residues. Germline V gene data show CDR1 as KGHSH and CDR2 as LQKENI. V was cut by 3 bases and J by 2 bases, with 8 bases left in between. This CDR3 reads CASSPGAPYEQYF. In DNA form, the CDR3 reads TGTGCCAGCTCACCCGGGGCCCCCTACGAGCAGTACTTC. Together with reference TRBV18 and TRBJ2-7, the CDR3 gives the full variable domain: NAGVMQNPRHLVRRRGQEARLRCSPMKGHSHVYWYRQLPEEGLKFMVYLQKENIIDESGMPKERFSAEFPKEGPSILRIQQVVRGDSAAYFCASSPGAPYEQYFGPGTRLTVT.